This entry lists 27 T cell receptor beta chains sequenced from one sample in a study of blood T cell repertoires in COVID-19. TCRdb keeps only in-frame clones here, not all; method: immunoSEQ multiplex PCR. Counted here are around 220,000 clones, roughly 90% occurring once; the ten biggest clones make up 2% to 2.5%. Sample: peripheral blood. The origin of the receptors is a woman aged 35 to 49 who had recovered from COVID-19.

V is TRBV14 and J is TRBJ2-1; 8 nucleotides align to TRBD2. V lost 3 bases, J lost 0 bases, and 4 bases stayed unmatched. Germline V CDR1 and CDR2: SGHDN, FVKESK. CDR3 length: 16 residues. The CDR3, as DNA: TGTGCCAGCAGCCAGATAGCGGGAAGCTCCTACAATGAGCAGTTCTTC. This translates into CASSQIAGSSYNEQFF.

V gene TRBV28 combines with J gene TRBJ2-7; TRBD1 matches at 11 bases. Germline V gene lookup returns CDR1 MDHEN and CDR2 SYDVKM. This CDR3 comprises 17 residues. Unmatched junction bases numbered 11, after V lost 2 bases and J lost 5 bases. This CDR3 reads CASSLMRSRTGGHEQYF. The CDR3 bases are TGTGCCAGCAGTTTAATGCGTTCCAGGACAGGGGGCCACGAGCAGTACTTC. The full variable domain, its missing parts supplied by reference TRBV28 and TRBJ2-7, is DVKVTQSSRYLVKRTGEKVFLECVQDMDHENMFWYRQDPGLGLRLIYFSYDVKMKEKGDIPEGYSVSREKKERFSLILESASTNQTSMYLCASSLMRSRTGGHEQYFGPGTRLTVT.

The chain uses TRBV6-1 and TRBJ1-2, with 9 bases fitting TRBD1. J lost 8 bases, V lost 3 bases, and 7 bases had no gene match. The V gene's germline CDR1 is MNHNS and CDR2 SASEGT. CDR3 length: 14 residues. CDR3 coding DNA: TGTGCCAGCAGTGAGGTCGGGACAGGGAAAGGCTACACCTTC. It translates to CASSEVGTGKGYTF.

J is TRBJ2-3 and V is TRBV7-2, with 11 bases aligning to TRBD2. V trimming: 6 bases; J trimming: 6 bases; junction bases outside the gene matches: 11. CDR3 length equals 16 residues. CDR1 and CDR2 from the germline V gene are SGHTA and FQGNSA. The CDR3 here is CASRTSNSGGADTQYF. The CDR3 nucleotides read TGTGCCAGCAGGACGTCGAATAGCGGGGGGGCCGATACGCAGTATTTT.

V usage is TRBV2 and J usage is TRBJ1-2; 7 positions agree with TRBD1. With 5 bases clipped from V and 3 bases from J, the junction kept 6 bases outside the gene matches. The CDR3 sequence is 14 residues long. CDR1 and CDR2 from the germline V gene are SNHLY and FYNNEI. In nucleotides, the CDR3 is TGTGCCAGCAGTTCACAGGGGTACGACTATGGCTACACCTTC. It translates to CASSSQGYDYGYTF.

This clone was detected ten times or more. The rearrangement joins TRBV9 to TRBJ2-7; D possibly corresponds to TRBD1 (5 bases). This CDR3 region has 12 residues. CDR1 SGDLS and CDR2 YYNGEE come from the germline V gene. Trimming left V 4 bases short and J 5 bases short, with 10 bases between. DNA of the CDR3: TGTGCCAGCAGCCCTGGGGCGGACGAGCAGTACTTC. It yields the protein CASSPGADEQYF.

In nucleotides, the CDR3 is TGTGCCAGCAGTCTTAGCGGGGGGGCCGCCTACGAGCAGTACTTC. Amino acid sequence: CASSLSGGAAYEQYF. The gene calls are TRBV27 and TRBJ2-7, with 11 nucleotides matching TRBD2. The CDR3 extends over 15 amino acids. Germline-derived CDR1 and CDR2 are MNHEY and SMNVEV (reference sequence). Trimming took 5 bases from V and 2 from J; bases not matched to a gene: 5.

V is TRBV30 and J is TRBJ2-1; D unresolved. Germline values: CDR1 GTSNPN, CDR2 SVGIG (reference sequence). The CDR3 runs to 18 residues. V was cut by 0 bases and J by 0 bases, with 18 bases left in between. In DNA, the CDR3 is TGTGCCTGGAGTGTAGCTGGAGTGTACATGAGCTCCTACAATGAGCAGTTCTTC. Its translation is CAWSVAGVYMSSYNEQFF.

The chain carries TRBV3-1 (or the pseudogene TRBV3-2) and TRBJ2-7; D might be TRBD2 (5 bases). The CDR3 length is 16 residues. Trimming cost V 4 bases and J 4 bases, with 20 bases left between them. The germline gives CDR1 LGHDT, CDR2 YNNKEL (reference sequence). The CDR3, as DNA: TGTGCCAGCAGCCCCGGGTCGGGATTAAGTGTGTACGAGCAGTACTTC. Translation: CASSPGSGLSVYEQYF.

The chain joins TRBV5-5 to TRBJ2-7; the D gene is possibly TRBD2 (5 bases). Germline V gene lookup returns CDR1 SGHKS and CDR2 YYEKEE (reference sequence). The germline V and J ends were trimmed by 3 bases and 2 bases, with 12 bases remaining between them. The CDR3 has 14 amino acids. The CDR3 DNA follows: TGTGCCAGCAGCTCTAGGGCCGGGACCTACGAGCAGTACTTC. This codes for CASSSRAGTYEQYF. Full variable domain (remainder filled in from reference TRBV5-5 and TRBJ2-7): DAGVTQSPTHLIKTRGQQVTLRCSPISGHKSVSWYQQVLGQGPQFIFQYYEKEERGRGNFPDRFSARQFPNYSSELNVNALLLGDSALYLCASSSRAGTYEQYFGPGTRLTVT.

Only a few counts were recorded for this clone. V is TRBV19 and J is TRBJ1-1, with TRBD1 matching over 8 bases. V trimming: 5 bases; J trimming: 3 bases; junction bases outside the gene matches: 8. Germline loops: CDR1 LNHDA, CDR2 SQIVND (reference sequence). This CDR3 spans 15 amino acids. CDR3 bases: TGTGCCAGTAGTGAACCCAGGGGGCTCGACACTGAAGCTTTCTTT. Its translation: CASSEPRGLDTEAFF.

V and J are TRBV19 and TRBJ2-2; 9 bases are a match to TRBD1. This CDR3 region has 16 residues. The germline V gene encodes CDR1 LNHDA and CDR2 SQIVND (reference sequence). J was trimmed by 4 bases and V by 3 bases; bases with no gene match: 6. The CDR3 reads CASSIRSTGGTGELFF. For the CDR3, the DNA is TGTGCCAGTAGTATCCGGTCGACAGGGGGCACCGGGGAGCTGTTTTTT. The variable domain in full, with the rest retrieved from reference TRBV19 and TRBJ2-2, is DGGITQSPKYLFRKEGQNVTLSCEQNLNHDAMYWYRQDPGQGLRLIYYSQIVNDFQKGDIAEGYSVSREKKESFPLTVTSAQKNPTAFYLCASSIRSTGGTGELFFGEGSRLTVL.

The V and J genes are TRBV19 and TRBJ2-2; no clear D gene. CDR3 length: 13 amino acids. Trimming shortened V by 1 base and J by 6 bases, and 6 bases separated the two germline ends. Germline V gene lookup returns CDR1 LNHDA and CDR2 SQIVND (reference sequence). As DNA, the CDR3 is TGTGCCAGTAGTATAGGAGACTCCGGGGAGCTGTTTTTT. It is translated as CASSIGDSGELFF.

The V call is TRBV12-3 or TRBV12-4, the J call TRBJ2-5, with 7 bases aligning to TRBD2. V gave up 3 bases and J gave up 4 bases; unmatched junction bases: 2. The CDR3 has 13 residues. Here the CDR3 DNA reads TGTGCCAGCAGTTTTGGGGGGGGAGAGACCCAGTACTTC. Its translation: CASSFGGGETQYF.

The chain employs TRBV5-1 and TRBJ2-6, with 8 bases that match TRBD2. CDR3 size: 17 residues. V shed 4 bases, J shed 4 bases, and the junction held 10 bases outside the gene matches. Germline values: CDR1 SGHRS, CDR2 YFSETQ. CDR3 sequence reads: CASSPLGGRSGANVLTF. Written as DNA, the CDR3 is TGCGCCAGCAGCCCCCTCGGCGGGAGGTCCGGGGCCAACGTCCTGACTTTC.

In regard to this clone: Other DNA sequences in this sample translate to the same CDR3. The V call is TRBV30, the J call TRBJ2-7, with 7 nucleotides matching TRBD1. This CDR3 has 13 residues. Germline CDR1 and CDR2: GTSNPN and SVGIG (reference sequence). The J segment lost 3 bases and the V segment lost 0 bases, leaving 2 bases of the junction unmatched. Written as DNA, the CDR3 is TGTGCCTGGAGTGTAGCAGGGGGCTACGAGCAGTACTTC. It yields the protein CAWSVAGGYEQYF.

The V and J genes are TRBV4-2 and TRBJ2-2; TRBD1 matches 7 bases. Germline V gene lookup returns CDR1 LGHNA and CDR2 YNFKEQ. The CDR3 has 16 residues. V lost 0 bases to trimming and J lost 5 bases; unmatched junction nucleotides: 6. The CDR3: CASSQEPGQSTGELFF. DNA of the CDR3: TGTGCCAGCAGCCAAGAACCGGGACAGTCAACCGGGGAGCTGTTTTTT.

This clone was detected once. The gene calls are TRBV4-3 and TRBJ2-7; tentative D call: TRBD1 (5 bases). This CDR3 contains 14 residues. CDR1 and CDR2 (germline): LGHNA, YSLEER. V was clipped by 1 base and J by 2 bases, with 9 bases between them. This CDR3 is CASSQGVRAYEQYF. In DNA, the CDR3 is TGCGCCAGCAGCCAAGGGGTCAGGGCCTACGAGCAGTACTTC.

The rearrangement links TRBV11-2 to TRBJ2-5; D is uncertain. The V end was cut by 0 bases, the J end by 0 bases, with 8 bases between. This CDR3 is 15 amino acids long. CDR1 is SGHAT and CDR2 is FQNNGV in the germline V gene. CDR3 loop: CASSLDPDNQETQYF. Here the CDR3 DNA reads TGTGCCAGCAGCTTAGATCCAGACAACCAAGAGACCCAGTACTTC.

The CDR3 region is CASSFPSGGRPNEQFF. The CDR3 region has the DNA TGTGCCAGCAGTTTCCCTAGCGGGGGCCGACCCAATGAGCAGTTCTTC. This chain links TRBV28 with TRBJ2-1; the match to TRBD2 covers 10 bases. The germline gives CDR1 MDHEN, CDR2 SYDVKM. The trim removed 3 bases at V and 6 bases at J, leaving 8 bases unmatched. The CDR3 spans 16 residues.

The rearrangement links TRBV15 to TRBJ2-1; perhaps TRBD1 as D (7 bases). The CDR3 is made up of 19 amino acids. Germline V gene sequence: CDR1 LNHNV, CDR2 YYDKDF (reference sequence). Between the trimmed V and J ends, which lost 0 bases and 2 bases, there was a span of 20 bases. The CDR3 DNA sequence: TGTGCCACCAGCAGAGACCCAGGGGGGATGTGGTATGCCTACAATGAGCAGTTCTTC. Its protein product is CATSRDPGGMWYAYNEQFF.

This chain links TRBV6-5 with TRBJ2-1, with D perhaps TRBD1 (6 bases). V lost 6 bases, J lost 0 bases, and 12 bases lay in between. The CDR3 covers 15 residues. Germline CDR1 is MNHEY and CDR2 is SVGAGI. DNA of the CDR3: TGTGCCAGCAGGTTTGACAGGAGCTCCTACAATGAGCAGTTCTTC. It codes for CASRFDRSSYNEQFF.

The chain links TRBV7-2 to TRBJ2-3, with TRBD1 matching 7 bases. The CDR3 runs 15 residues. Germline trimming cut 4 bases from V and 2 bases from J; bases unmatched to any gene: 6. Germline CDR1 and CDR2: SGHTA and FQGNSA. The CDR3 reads CASSSRQGFTDTQYF. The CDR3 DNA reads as TGTGCCAGCAGCTCCCGACAGGGTTTCACAGATACGCAGTATTTT.

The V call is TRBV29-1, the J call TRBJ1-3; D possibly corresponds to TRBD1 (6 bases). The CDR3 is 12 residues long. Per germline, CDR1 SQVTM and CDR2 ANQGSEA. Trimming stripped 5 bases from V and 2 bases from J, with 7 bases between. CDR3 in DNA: TGCAGCGTTCCAGGGGCTGGAAACACCATATATTTT. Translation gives CSVPGAGNTIYF.

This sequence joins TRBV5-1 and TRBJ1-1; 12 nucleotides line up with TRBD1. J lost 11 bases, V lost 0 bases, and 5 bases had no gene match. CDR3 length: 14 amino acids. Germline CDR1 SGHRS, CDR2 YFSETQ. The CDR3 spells CASSLAGTGGNAFF. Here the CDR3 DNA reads TGCGCCAGCAGCTTGGCGGGGACAGGGGGCAATGCTTTCTTT.

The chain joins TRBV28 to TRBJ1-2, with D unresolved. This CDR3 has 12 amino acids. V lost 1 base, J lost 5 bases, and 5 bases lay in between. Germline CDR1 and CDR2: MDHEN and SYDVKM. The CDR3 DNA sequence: TGTGCCAGCAGTTTATACGAGTATGGCTACACCTTC. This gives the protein CASSLYEYGYTF.

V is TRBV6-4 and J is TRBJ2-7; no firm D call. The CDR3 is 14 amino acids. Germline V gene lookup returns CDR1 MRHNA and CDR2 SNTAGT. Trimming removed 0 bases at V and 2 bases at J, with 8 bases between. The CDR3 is CASSDSRATYEQYF. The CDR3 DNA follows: TGTGCCAGCAGTGACTCGAGAGCTACCTACGAGCAGTACTTC.